This T cell receptor (beta chain) derives from a study of blood T cell repertoires in COVID-19. The wider study: Material from acute and convalescent COVID-19 was sourced from the United States, Italy and Spain. Nucleic acid was either cDNA or gDNA, and it came from T cells, B-cell-depleted T cells, or PBMCs.

This clone was recorded only once. Authors' processing steps: Scientists estimated how many nucleated cells there were by amplifying reference gene primers. The table came from immunoSEQ multiplex PCR; TCRdb's copy has only in-frame clones and leaves some out. V, J and clone size reflect that table, while D and trimming were determined from the DNA. The repertoire includes about 210,000 clones, approximately 85% of them detected once, and 6% to 8.5% sits in the top ten. Germline CDR1 SQVTM, CDR2 ANQGSEA. Trimming took 1 base from V and 5 from J, leaving 8 bases between them. The CDR3 contains 13 residues.

The sequenced sample consisted of peripheral blood. The chain is built from TRBV29-1 and TRBJ2-2; D may be TRBD2 (5 bases). This clonotype was obtained from a woman aged 45-59 years with active or convalescent COVID-19. Here the CDR3 reads CSVEATNTGELFF. In nucleotides, the CDR3 is TGCAGCGTTGAAGCGACTAATACCGGGGAGCTGTTTTTT.